This T cell receptor (beta chain) comes out of a study of blood T cell repertoires in COVID-19. Generated by immunoSEQ multiplex PCR, the TCRdb table keeps only in-frame clones and is missing some. The sample records around 110,000 clones, roughly 80% being singletons. V gave up 3 bases and J gave up 5 bases, with 17 bases separating them. This CDR3 contains 15 residues. Germline CDR1 is LNHDA and CDR2 is SQIVND (reference sequence). The receptor comes from a woman aged 60-75 years with acute or convalescent COVID-19. The chain links TRBV19 to TRBJ2-7; D is perhaps TRBD1 (6 bases). The sequenced sample consisted of peripheral blood. The DNA for the CDR3 is TGTGCCAGTAGTATGTCGGTCACAGGGCGACACGAGCAGTACTTC. Its translation: CASSMSVTGRHEQYF.